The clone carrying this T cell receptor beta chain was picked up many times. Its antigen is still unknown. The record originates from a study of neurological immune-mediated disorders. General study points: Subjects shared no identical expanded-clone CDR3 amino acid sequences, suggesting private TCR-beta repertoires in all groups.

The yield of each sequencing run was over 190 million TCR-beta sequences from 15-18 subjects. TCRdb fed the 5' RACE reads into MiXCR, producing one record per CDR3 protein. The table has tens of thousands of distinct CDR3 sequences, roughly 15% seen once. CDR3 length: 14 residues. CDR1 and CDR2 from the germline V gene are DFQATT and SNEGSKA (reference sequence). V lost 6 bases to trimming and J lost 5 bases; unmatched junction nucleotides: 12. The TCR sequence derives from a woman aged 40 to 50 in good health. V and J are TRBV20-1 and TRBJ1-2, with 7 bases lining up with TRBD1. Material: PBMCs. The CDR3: CSAGLPRQGYGYTF. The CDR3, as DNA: TGCAGTGCCGGACTCCCCCGACAGGGATATGGCTACACCTTC.